A single sample is the source of the 7 T cell receptor beta chains below, sequenced in a study of blood T cell repertoires in COVID-19. Only in-frame clones appear in the TCRdb table, and some are missing; sequencing was by immunoSEQ multiplex PCR. This table has about 210,000 clones, approximately 78% appearing once. Sequencing was performed on peripheral blood. The receptors shown here come from a woman in her 70s with COVID-19, enrolled during active disease.

The table lists this clone with a few counts. This chain connects TRBV20-1 to TRBJ1-2; the D is unclear. The CDR3 totals 11 residues. The V end lost 6 bases, the J end lost 10 bases, and 15 bases lay between the germline ends. The germline CDR1 and CDR2 sequences are DFQATT and SNEGSKA (reference sequence). The CDR3 coding sequence is TGCAGTGCCCTGGATCGGGGAGACTACACCTTC. This codes for CSALDRGDYTF.

This chain joins TRBV27 and TRBJ2-7; possibly TRBD1 for D (6 bases). V was clipped by 6 bases and J by 6 bases, with 12 bases between them. The germline V gene has CDR1 MNHEY and CDR2 SMNVEV (reference sequence). The CDR3 sequence is 12 residues long. The CDR3 region has the DNA TGTGCCAGCAGCGGACAGTGGGGCGAGCAGTACTTC. It yields the protein CASSGQWGEQYF.

This chain links TRBV28 with TRBJ2-5; D unresolved. The V end was cut by 6 bases, the J end by 0 bases, with 11 bases between. Germline V lookup: CDR1 MDHEN, CDR2 SYDVKM. The CDR3 spans 14 residues. This CDR3 reads CASRTTSHQETQYF. Here the CDR3 DNA reads TGTGCCAGCAGAACTACAAGTCACCAAGAGACCCAGTACTTC.

The gene calls are TRBV3-1 (or the pseudogene TRBV3-2) and TRBJ2-7, with 8 bases matching TRBD2. The CDR3 contains 14 residues. Germline V gene data show CDR1 as LGHDT and CDR2 as YNNKEL (reference sequence). V trimming: 1 base; J trimming: 6 bases; junction bases outside the gene matches: 5. CDR3 sequence reads: CASSQGGGSGEQYF. DNA of the CDR3: TGTGCCAGCAGCCAAGGCGGGGGGTCAGGCGAGCAGTACTTC.

V and J are TRBV18 and TRBJ2-7; 7 bases are a match to TRBD2. Germline CDR1 KGHSH, CDR2 LQKENI. V shed 2 bases and J 0 bases; nucleotides not matched to a gene: 1. This CDR3 has 14 amino acids. In DNA, the CDR3 is TGTGCCAGCTCACCAACTAGCGCCTCCTACGAGCAGTACTTC. Translation gives CASSPTSASYEQYF.

Turning to this clone: Other DNA sequences within the sample encode an identical CDR3. The CDR3 loop is CASSPAGGIVGEQYF. Written as DNA, the CDR3 is TGTGCCAGCAGTCCGGCAGGGGGAATAGTGGGCGAGCAGTACTTC. This chain uses TRBV28 with TRBJ2-7; 7 nucleotides align to TRBD1. Germline lookup yields CDR1 MDHEN and CDR2 SYDVKM. V was clipped by 5 bases and J by 6 bases; unmatched bases: 13. CDR3 length: 15 amino acids. Filled out from reference TRBV28 and TRBJ2-7, the complete variable domain reads DVKVTQSSRYLVKRTGEKVFLECVQDMDHENMFWYRQDPGLGLRLIYFSYDVKMKEKGDIPEGYSVSREKKERFSLILESASTNQTSMYLCASSPAGGIVGEQYFGPGTRLTVT.

This chain connects TRBV6-5 to TRBJ2-7, with D possibly TRBD2 on 5 matching bases. Germline V gene lookup returns CDR1 MNHEY and CDR2 SVGAGI. This CDR3 is 11 amino acids long. The V and J ends lost 7 bases and 7 bases respectively, with 11 bases between them. DNA of the CDR3: TGTGCCAGCAAAGACCGGAGGGAGCAGTACTTC. The encoded protein is CASKDRREQYF.